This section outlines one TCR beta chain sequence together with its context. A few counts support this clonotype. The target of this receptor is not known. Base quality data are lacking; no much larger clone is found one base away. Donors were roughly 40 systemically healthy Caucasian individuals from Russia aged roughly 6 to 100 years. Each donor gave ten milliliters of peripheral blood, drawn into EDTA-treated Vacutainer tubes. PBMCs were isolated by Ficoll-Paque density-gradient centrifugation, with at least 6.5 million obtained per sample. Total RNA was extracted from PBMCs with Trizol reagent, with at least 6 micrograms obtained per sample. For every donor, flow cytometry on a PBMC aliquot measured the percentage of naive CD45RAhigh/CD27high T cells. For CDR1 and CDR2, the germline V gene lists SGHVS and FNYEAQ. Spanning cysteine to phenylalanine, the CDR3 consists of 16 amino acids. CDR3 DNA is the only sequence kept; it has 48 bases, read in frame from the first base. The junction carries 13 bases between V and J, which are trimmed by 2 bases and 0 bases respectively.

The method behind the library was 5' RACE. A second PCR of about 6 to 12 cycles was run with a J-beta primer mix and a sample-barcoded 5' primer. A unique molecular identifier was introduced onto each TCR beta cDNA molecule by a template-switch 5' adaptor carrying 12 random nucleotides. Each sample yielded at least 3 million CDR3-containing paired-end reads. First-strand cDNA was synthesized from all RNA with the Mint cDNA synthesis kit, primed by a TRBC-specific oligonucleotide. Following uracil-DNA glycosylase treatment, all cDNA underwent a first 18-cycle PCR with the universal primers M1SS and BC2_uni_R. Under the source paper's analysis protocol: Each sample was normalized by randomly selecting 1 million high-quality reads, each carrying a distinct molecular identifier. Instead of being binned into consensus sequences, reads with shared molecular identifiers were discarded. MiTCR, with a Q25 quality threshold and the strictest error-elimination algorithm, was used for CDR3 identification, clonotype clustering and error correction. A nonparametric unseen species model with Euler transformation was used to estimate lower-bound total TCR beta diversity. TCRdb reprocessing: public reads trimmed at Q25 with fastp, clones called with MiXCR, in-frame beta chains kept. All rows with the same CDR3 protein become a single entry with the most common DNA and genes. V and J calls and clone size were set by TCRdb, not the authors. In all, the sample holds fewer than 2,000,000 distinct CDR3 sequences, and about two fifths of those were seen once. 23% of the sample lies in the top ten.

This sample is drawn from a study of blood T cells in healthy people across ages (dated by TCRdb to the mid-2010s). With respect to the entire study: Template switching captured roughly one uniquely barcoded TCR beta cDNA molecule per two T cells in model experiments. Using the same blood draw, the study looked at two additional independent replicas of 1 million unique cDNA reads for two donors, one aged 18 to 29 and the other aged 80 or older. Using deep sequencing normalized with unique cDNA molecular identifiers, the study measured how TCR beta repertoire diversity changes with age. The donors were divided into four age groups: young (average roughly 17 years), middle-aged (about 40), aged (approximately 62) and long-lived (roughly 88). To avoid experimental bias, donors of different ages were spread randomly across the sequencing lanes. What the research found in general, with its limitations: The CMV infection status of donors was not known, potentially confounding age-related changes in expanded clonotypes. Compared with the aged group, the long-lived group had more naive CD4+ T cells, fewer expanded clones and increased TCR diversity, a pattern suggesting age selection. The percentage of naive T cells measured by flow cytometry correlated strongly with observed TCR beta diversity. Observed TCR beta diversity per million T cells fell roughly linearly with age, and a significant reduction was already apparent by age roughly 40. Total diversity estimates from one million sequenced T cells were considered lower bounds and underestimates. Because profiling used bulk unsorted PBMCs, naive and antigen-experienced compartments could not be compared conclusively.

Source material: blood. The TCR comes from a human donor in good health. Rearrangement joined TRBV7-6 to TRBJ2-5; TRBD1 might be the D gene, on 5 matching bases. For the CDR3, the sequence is CASSLLPTVNQETQYF. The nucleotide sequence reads TGTGCCAGCAGCTTACTGCCGACAGTGAACCAAGAGACCCAGTACTTC.